One sample yielded the 24 T cell receptor beta chains listed below, sequenced in a study of sequential checkpoint blockade in melanoma. The treatment: randomized to nivolumab then ipilimumab (arm A) or the reverse (arm B). Measured with immunoSEQ multiplex PCR; TCRdb has only the in-frame clones, and not every one. The sample comprises roughly 13,000 clones, 21% of which are singletons, and about 6.4% rests with the top ten. The input for sequencing was tumor tissue (inferred from file names), taken from a patient given nivolumab and ipilimumab in sequence. The receptors were sampled from a human donor with melanoma.

The table lists this clone with a few counts. V and J are TRBV11-3 and TRBJ2-7; TRBD2 agrees at 12 bases. Germline V gene data show CDR1 as SGHNT and CDR2 as YENEEA. This CDR3 comprises 15 residues. Losses at the gene ends were 2 bases for V and 2 bases for J; bases not matched to a gene: 1. The CDR3 sequence is CASSLTSGGTYEQYF. CDR3 coding DNA: TGTGCCAGCAGCTTAACTAGCGGGGGGACCTACGAGCAGTACTTC.

In its sample, this clone was seen once. The chain uses TRBV19 and TRBJ2-5, with 11 positions matching TRBD2. CDR3 length equals 15 residues. V lost 3 bases and J lost 2; bases outside the gene matches: 2. The germline CDR1 and CDR2 sequences are LNHDA and SQIVND (reference sequence). CDR3 sequence: CASSIGTSGQETQYF. In DNA, the CDR3 is TGTGCCAGTAGTATCGGGACTAGCGGACAAGAGACCCAGTACTTC.

This clone was seen just once. This chain links TRBV15 with TRBJ2-4; 7 bases line up with TRBD1. V lost 0 bases and J lost 3; bases outside the gene matches: 5. CDR1 and CDR2 from the germline V gene are LNHNV and YYDKDF (reference sequence). The CDR3 extends over 16 amino acids. The CDR3 is CATSRDIQGSKNIQYF. CDR3 nucleotides: TGTGCCACCAGCAGAGATATACAGGGGAGCAAAAACATTCAGTACTTC.

This clone was observed at least ten times. The chain links TRBV6-8 to TRBJ1-2, with D hard to call. Per the germline V gene, CDR1 is MNHGY and CDR2 is SAAAGT. The CDR3 runs 12 residues. Trimming pared 7 bases from V and 6 bases from J, leaving 12 bases between. The chain's CDR3 is CASNSGDDGYTF. CDR3 bases: TGTGCCAGCAATTCAGGAGATGATGGCTACACCTTC.

By sample share, this clone is medium-sized. This chain uses TRBV9 with TRBJ2-5, with 10 positions matching TRBD2. The CDR3 consists of 15 residues. Germline V gives CDR1 SGDLS, CDR2 YYNGEE. The J segment lost 4 bases and the V segment lost 2 bases, leaving 5 bases of the junction unmatched. The CDR3: CASSVSGGAGETQYF. CDR3 DNA: TGTGCCAGCAGCGTGAGCGGGGGGGCCGGAGAGACCCAGTACTTC.

This clone has more than one count but fewer than ten. The chain carries TRBV27 and TRBJ1-5; D not certain. V dropped 3 bases and J dropped 3 bases, with 12 bases sitting between them. Germline lookup yields CDR1 MNHEY and CDR2 SMNVEV (reference sequence). The CDR3 loop spans 15 amino acids. The CDR3 loop is CASSFVGINNQPQHF. The CDR3 DNA reads as TGTGCCAGCAGTTTCGTTGGGATAAACAATCAGCCCCAGCATTTT.

This clone showed up many times. V usage is TRBV6-8 and J usage is TRBJ1-2; tentatively, D is TRBD1 (6 bases). This CDR3 is built from 14 residues. V lost 5 bases and J 4 bases, leaving 14 bases between the germline ends. From germline, CDR1 is MNHGY and CDR2 SAAAGT. The CDR3 bases are TGTGCCAGCAGTCCGACAGGATCGACCTATGGCTACACCTTC. It codes for CASSPTGSTYGYTF.

This clone was observed a handful of times. The chain combines TRBV10-2 with TRBJ1-5; D possibly corresponds to TRBD1 (5 bases). Germline V CDR1 and CDR2: WSHSY, SAAADI. This CDR3 is built from 15 residues. Trimming stripped 6 bases from V and 1 base from J, with 13 bases between. CDR3 in amino acids: CASRISEGSNQPQHF. CDR3 coding DNA: TGCGCCAGCAGGATAAGTGAGGGGAGCAATCAGCCCCAGCATTTT.

This clone has a count of ten or more. V gene TRBV11-3 combines with J gene TRBJ1-1, with 8 nucleotides matching TRBD1. The CDR3 covers 14 residues. Germline V lookup: CDR1 SGHNT, CDR2 YENEEA. Germline trimming cut 5 bases from V and 4 bases from J; bases unmatched to any gene: 6. CDR3 region: CASSPQGALTEAFF. As DNA, the CDR3 is TGTGCCAGCAGCCCTCAGGGGGCTCTCACTGAAGCTTTCTTT.

J is TRBJ1-2 and V is TRBV4-1; D gene unclear. CDR3 length: 16 residues. The germline gives CDR1 MGHRA, CDR2 YSYEKL. Deletions cut 7 bases from V and 4 bases from J, with 22 bases between. The CDR3 loop reads CASTRDYRSLSYGYTF. DNA for the CDR3: TGCGCCAGCACCCGAGATTACAGATCTCTGAGCTATGGCTACACCTTC.

The chain is built from TRBV11-3 and TRBJ2-1, with 9 nucleotides matching TRBD1. The ends lost 1 base at V and 8 bases at J; junction bases unmatched: 9. The CDR3 covers 16 residues. From germline, CDR1 is SGHNT and CDR2 YENEEA. The CDR3 DNA follows: TGTGCCAGCAGCTTAGGGGGGACAGGGTTAGTCTATGAGCAGTTCTTC. It is translated as CASSLGGTGLVYEQFF. The whole variable domain, filled in from reference TRBV11-3 and TRBJ2-1, reads EAGVVQSPRYKIIEKKQPVAFWCNPISGHNTLYWYLQNLGQGPELLIRYENEEAVDDSQLPKDRFSAERLKGVDSTLKIQPAELGDSAVYLCASSLGGTGLVYEQFFGPGTRLTVL.

This clone was seen more than once but under ten times. The chain couples TRBV11-3 to TRBJ1-1, with D unclear. Germline CDR1 and CDR2: SGHNT and YENEEA. Trimming pared 5 bases from V and 0 bases from J, leaving 16 bases between. The CDR3 loop spans 16 amino acids. The DNA of the CDR3 is TGTGCCAGCAGCCCTCCCGGAGGAGCTATGAACACTGAAGCTTTCTTT. This sequence encodes CASSPPGGAMNTEAFF.

The chain combines TRBV11-3 with TRBJ2-3, with 8 bases fitting TRBD1. The J segment lost 2 bases and the V segment lost 5 bases, leaving 6 bases of the junction unmatched. From germline, CDR1 is SGHNT and CDR2 YENEEA. The CDR3 has 15 amino acids. Written as DNA, the CDR3 is TGTGCCAGCAGCCAAGGACAGGGCAACACAGATACGCAGTATTTT. It codes for CASSQGQGNTDTQYF. Variable domain in full (rest from reference TRBV11-3 and TRBJ2-3): EAGVVQSPRYKIIEKKQPVAFWCNPISGHNTLYWYLQNLGQGPELLIRYENEEAVDDSQLPKDRFSAERLKGVDSTLKIQPAELGDSAVYLCASSQGQGNTDTQYFGPGTRLTVL.

The J gene is TRBJ2-1, the V gene TRBV6-8, with 14 positions matching TRBD2. The J segment lost 7 bases and the V segment lost 5 bases, leaving 10 bases of the junction unmatched. The CDR3 consists of 17 residues. Germline CDR1 and CDR2: MNHGY and SAAAGT. CDR3 in amino acids: CASSRSTTSGGVNEQFF. DNA of the CDR3: TGTGCCAGCAGTCGAAGCACGACTAGCGGGGGGGTTAATGAGCAGTTCTTC.

By proportion, this clone is medium-sized. The chain uses TRBV6-8 and TRBJ1-1, with TRBD1 as a possible D gene (5 bases). Germline CDR1 is MNHGY and CDR2 is SAAAGT. V was clipped by 7 bases and J by 3 bases, with 12 bases between them. The CDR3 runs 13 residues. In DNA, the CDR3 is TGTGCCAGCACCCTTACAGGCCACACTGAAGCTTTCTTT. Translating it yields CASTLTGHTEAFF.

This clone was picked up many times. The chain combines TRBV11-3 with TRBJ1-1; unclear D gene. The CDR3 runs to 14 residues. Per germline, CDR1 SGHNT and CDR2 YENEEA. Trimming cost V 5 bases and J 1 base, with 11 bases left between them. CDR3 protein: CASSPWTKNTEAFF. The CDR3 nucleotides read TGTGCCAGCAGCCCTTGGACGAAGAACACTGAAGCTTTCTTT.

The table lists this clone with many counts. The chain uses TRBV9 and TRBJ1-5, with TRBD1 as a possible D gene (5 bases). CDR3 length equals 14 residues. Germline values: CDR1 SGDLS, CDR2 YYNGEE. The V end lost 5 bases, the J end lost 1 base, and 10 bases lay between the germline ends. As DNA, the CDR3 is TGTGCCAGCAGTCCCGACAGCAGCAATCAGCCCCAGCATTTT. Translating it yields CASSPDSSNQPQHF. The complete variable domain, with remaining parts taken from reference TRBV9 and TRBJ1-5, reads DSGVTQTPKHLITATGQRVTLRCSPRSGDLSVYWYQQSLDQGLQFLIQYYNGEERAKGNILERFSAQQFPDLHSELNLSSLELGDSALYFCASSPDSSNQPQHFGDGTRLSIL.

This clone was counted between two and nine times. The genes are TRBV11-3 and TRBJ2-3; D unresolved. With 4 bases removed from V and 2 bases from J, the gap between germline ends came to 10 bases. The CDR3 is made up of 14 amino acids. The V gene's germline CDR1 is SGHNT and CDR2 YENEEA. CDR3 sequence (DNA): TGTGCCAGCAGCTCGAACGACAACACAGATACGCAGTATTTT. This codes for CASSSNDNTDTQYF.

Turning to this clone: The sample holds other DNA sequences that translate to the same CDR3. The chain recombines TRBV19 with TRBJ1-1, with 7 bases identical to TRBD1. The germline V gene encodes CDR1 LNHDA and CDR2 SQIVND (reference sequence). The CDR3 totals 14 residues. J lost 1 base, V lost 7 bases, and 6 bases had no gene match. CDR3 nucleotide sequence: TGTGCCAGTACCCTACAGGGGTCGAACACTGAAGCTTTCTTT. Amino acids: CASTLQGSNTEAFF.

The V gene is TRBV6-8, the J gene TRBJ2-2; 8 bases are shared with TRBD2. The CDR3 contains 15 residues. Germline assignment: CDR1 MNHGY and CDR2 SAAAGT. V shed 6 bases, J shed 3 bases, and the junction held 6 bases outside the gene matches. The CDR3 nucleotides are TGTGCCAGCAGCAGGGCCGGGAGGGACACCGGGGAGCTGTTTTTT. It is translated as CASSRAGRDTGELFF.

This clone is deemed medium-sized. The chain uses TRBV15 and TRBJ1-5, with a weak D call TRBD1 (6 bases). This CDR3 is 16 amino acids long. Germline CDR1 and CDR2: LNHNV and YYDKDF (reference sequence). Trimming left V 0 bases short and J 7 bases short, with 16 bases between. The CDR3 sequence: CATSRDRGGRGQPQHF. Written as DNA, the CDR3 is TGTGCCACCAGCAGAGATCGTGGGGGGCGCGGACAGCCCCAGCATTTT.

Note on this clone: At one end, the junction sequence differs from germline, possibly due to a read error. The chain joins TRBV4-1 to TRBJ1-4, with 7 bases aligning to TRBD1. Germline lookup yields CDR1 MGHRA and CDR2 YSYEKL. The CDR3 loop spans 15 amino acids. The CDR3 sequence is CASSQVRDRDENLFF. The CDR3 region has the DNA TGCGCCAGCAGCCAGGTTAGGGACAGAGATGAAAACCTGTTTTTT.

By its share, this clone is medium-sized. CDR3 bases: TGTGCCAGCAGCGTAGATGGGGGAACTGGAAACACCATATATTTT. Translation: CASSVDGGTGNTIYF. The chain joins TRBV9 to TRBJ1-3, with D possibly TRBD1 on 5 matching bases. Germline V gene lookup returns CDR1 SGDLS and CDR2 YYNGEE. The CDR3 is 15 amino acids. Deletions cut 0 bases from V and 2 bases from J, with 9 bases between.

The chain couples TRBV28 to TRBJ1-5; 8 bases are shared with TRBD1. Germline CDR1 reads MDHEN; CDR2 reads SYDVKM. J gave up 6 bases and V 1 base, and 5 bases lay outside the gene matches. This CDR3 has 15 residues. The DNA of the CDR3 is TGTGCCAGCAGTTTATTTACACAGGGGGGTCAGCCCCAGCATTTT. This translates into CASSLFTQGGQPQHF.